Listed here are 11 T cell receptor beta chains from one sample, sequenced in a study of T cell responses to AZD1222 COVID-19 vaccine. Sequencing used immunoSEQ multiplex PCR; TCRdb keeps in-frame clones, though not all of them. The sample contains some 120,000 clones, around 85% of which appear only once. The input for sequencing was peripheral blood, taken 28 days after the second AZD1222 dose. These receptors all stem from an adult who received the AZD1222 COVID-19 vaccine.

This chain joins TRBV7-9 and TRBJ2-5; TRBD1 matches 8 bases. The V gene's germline CDR1 is SEHNR and CDR2 FQNEAQ (reference sequence). The CDR3 has 14 residues. V was pared by 5 bases and J by 5 bases, with 7 bases of the junction left unmatched. The CDR3: CASSPLTGAETQYF. The CDR3 DNA sequence: TGTGCCAGCAGCCCCTTGACAGGGGCGGAGACCCAGTACTTC.

The rearrangement joins TRBV6-5 to TRBJ1-2; TRBD1 is a possible D gene (5 bases). The CDR3 totals 14 residues. The germline CDR1 and CDR2 sequences are MNHEY and SVGAGI. Trimming left V 2 bases short and J 2 bases short, with 9 bases between. CDR3 sequence: CASSYGGGNYGYTF. The DNA for the CDR3 is TGTGCCAGCAGTTACGGGGGTGGAAACTATGGCTACACCTTC.

This chain joins TRBV18 and TRBJ1-5, with 7 bases matching TRBD1. CDR3 size: 13 residues. CDR1 is KGHSH, CDR2 LQKENI, per germline. With V trimmed by 3 bases and J by 4 bases, 0 bases remained unmatched. CDR3 loop: CASSPTGNQPQHF. CDR3 DNA: TGTGCCAGCTCACCGACAGGGAATCAGCCCCAGCATTTT. The entire variable domain, with the rest obtained from reference TRBV18 and TRBJ1-5, is as follows: NAGVMQNPRHLVRRRGQEARLRCSPMKGHSHVYWYRQLPEEGLKFMVYLQKENIIDESGMPKERFSAEFPKEGPSILRIQQVVRGDSAAYFCASSPTGNQPQHFGDGTRLSIL.

The rearrangement uses TRBV20-1 and TRBJ1-6; D possibly corresponds to TRBD1 (5 bases). The germline CDR1 and CDR2 sequences are DFQATT and SNEGSKA (reference sequence). The V gene lost 3 bases and the J gene lost 5 bases, with 8 bases spanning the gap. The CDR3 sequence is 13 residues long. The DNA for the CDR3 is TGCAGTGCTAGTGGGGGGGATAATTCACCCCTCCACTTT. Its protein is CSASGGDNSPLHF.

J is TRBJ1-5 and V is TRBV6-4; 7 nucleotides match TRBD1. CDR1 and CDR2 (germline): MRHNA, SNTAGT. Germline trimming cut 4 bases from V and 0 bases from J; bases unmatched to any gene: 15. This CDR3 has 19 amino acids. The CDR3 protein is CASSGSGEGAGYSNQPQHF. CDR3 coding DNA: TGTGCCAGCAGTGGTTCAGGGGAGGGGGCAGGGTATAGCAATCAGCCCCAGCATTTT.

The CDR3, as DNA: TGTGCCTGGAGTAGAGGCGGGGTGTACAATGAGCAGTTCTTC. It codes for CAWSRGGVYNEQFF. The V call is TRBV30, the J call TRBJ2-1; D possibly corresponds to TRBD2 (6 bases). The CDR3 extends over 14 amino acids. Trimming removed 2 bases at V and 4 bases at J, with 12 bases between. Germline V CDR1 and CDR2: GTSNPN, SVGIG (reference sequence).

The gene calls are TRBV5-8 and TRBJ2-3; D possibly uses TRBD1 or TRBD2 (5 bases each). Germline-derived CDR1 and CDR2 are SGHTS and YDEGEE. The CDR3 totals 16 residues. V lost 4 bases and J 2 bases, leaving 17 bases between the germline ends. Written as DNA, the CDR3 is TGTGCCAGCAGCGTCGGGACGCCGAAACCCACAGATACGCAGTATTTT. Amino acids: CASSVGTPKPTDTQYF.

The chain carries TRBV6-5 and TRBJ2-3; TRBD2 matches 11 bases. The germline CDR1 and CDR2 sequences are MNHEY and SVGAGI. CDR3 length: 15 amino acids. Trimming took 6 bases from V and 6 from J; bases not matched to a gene: 8. The CDR3 is CASRGSGGAVDTQYF. The CDR3 DNA reads as TGTGCCAGCAGAGGTAGCGGGGGGGCCGTTGATACGCAGTATTTT.

This clone occurred once. This CDR3 is CASSYVNEQFF. DNA for the CDR3: TGCGCCAGCAGCTATGTAAATGAGCAGTTCTTC. The chain has TRBV4-1 and TRBJ2-1; D remains unclear. Trimming stripped 5 bases from V and 7 bases from J, with 6 bases between. The germline V gene has CDR1 MGHRA and CDR2 YSYEKL. The CDR3 loop spans 11 amino acids.

This clone was seen more than once but under ten times. The chain has TRBV5-1 and TRBJ2-1; TRBD2 might be the D (6 bases). CDR1 and CDR2 (germline): SGHRS, YFSETQ. V was trimmed by 0 bases and J by 1 base, leaving 11 bases between them. This CDR3 comprises 16 residues. Here the CDR3 reads CASSLDGGSSYNEQFF. CDR3 bases: TGCGCCAGCAGCTTGGATGGAGGGAGTTCCTACAATGAGCAGTTCTTC.

The chain joins TRBV5-1 to TRBJ1-1; perhaps TRBD1 as D (5 bases). Per germline, CDR1 SGHRS and CDR2 YFSETQ. Between the trimmed V and J ends, which lost 6 bases and 1 base, there was a span of 16 bases. This CDR3 is built from 15 residues. CDR3 in DNA: TGCGCCAGCACCCGGGGACCTGCGGAGAACACTGAAGCTTTCTTT. This encodes CASTRGPAENTEAFF.